The 32 T cell receptor beta chains below were found in one sample sequenced in a study of blood T cell repertoires in COVID-19. This table comes from immunoSEQ multiplex PCR, and its TCRdb copy is limited to in-frame clones, with some not included. Of 240,000 or so clones listed, roughly 80% were seen once; the top ten hold over 8%. Input material: peripheral blood. Receptors were obtained from a woman older than 75 with acute or convalescent COVID-19.

This clone was detected only once. The chain couples TRBV28 to TRBJ2-7; no firm D call. V lost 8 bases to trimming and J lost 2 bases, with 13 bases between them. Germline values: CDR1 MDHEN, CDR2 SYDVKM. CDR3 length equals 13 residues. The CDR3 DNA sequence: TGTGCCAGCCTTGGGCAGCCAACCTACGAGCAGTACTTC. Amino acid sequence: CASLGQPTYEQYF.

This chain joins TRBV15 and TRBJ1-2; D is uncertain. The CDR3 is made up of 13 amino acids. Trimming left V 0 bases short and J 5 bases short, with 7 bases between. The germline V gene encodes CDR1 LNHNV and CDR2 YYDKDF (reference sequence). The CDR3 loop is CATSRDGRYGYTF. CDR3 DNA sequence: TGTGCCACCAGCAGAGATGGGAGGTATGGCTACACCTTC.

The rearrangement uses TRBV19 and TRBJ1-4; possibly TRBD1 for D (5 bases). Germline-derived CDR1 and CDR2 are LNHDA and SQIVND (reference sequence). The V gene lost 7 bases and the J gene lost 6 bases, with 18 bases spanning the gap. The CDR3 extends over 15 amino acids. This chain's CDR3 is CASTRRGWLDEKLFF. CDR3 DNA sequence: TGTGCCAGTACCCGAAGGGGCTGGTTGGATGAAAAACTGTTTTTT.

The chain uses TRBV4-1 and TRBJ1-5, with D maybe TRBD1 (6 bases). The CDR3 totals 17 residues. Germline V gives CDR1 MGHRA, CDR2 YSYEKL. Trimming removed 4 bases at V and 0 bases at J, with 16 bases between. The DNA for the CDR3 is TGCGCCAGCAGCCTATCCGGGACATATTATAGCAATCAGCCCCAGCATTTT. Translating it yields CASSLSGTYYSNQPQHF.

This clone has just one count. This sequence joins TRBV3-1 (or the pseudogene TRBV3-2) and TRBJ1-4, with TRBD1 identical over 9 bases. This CDR3 has 13 amino acids. Trimming took 8 bases from V and 7 from J; bases not matched to a gene: 5. Germline-derived CDR1 and CDR2 are LGHDT and YNNKEL (reference sequence). The CDR3 sequence is CASEDRGFEKLFF. The CDR3 DNA sequence: TGTGCCAGCGAGGACAGGGGATTTGAAAAACTGTTTTTT.

The chain has TRBV2 and TRBJ1-2; 7 bases are shared with TRBD1. Germline CDR1 reads SNHLY; CDR2 reads FYNNEI. With 7 bases clipped from V and 8 bases from J, the junction kept 7 bases outside the gene matches. The CDR3 sequence is 12 residues long. CDR3 loop: CASMSGGRGYTF. The CDR3 DNA follows: TGTGCCAGCATGTCAGGGGGTCGCGGCTACACCTTC.

This clone was counted only a few times. This rearrangement joins TRBV7-2 to TRBJ2-5; tentatively, D is TRBD2 (6 bases). The CDR3 has 15 residues. Germline CDR1 reads SGHTA; CDR2 reads FQGNSA. The germline V and J ends were trimmed by 1 base and 5 bases, with 14 bases remaining between them. The CDR3 region has the DNA TGTGCCAGCAGCTTAGAGGCCAGGAGGGTCGAGACCCAGTACTTC. Its protein is CASSLEARRVETQYF.

The chain's CDR3 is CASSLVGQGGRETQYF. The CDR3 bases are TGTGCCAGCAGCTTAGTTGGACAGGGGGGTCGGGAGACCCAGTACTTC. This sequence joins TRBV11-2 and TRBJ2-5; TRBD1 matches at 10 bases. Germline lookup yields CDR1 SGHAT and CDR2 FQNNGV. This CDR3 has 16 amino acids. The trim removed 1 base at V and 5 bases at J, leaving 7 bases unmatched. Filled out from reference TRBV11-2 and TRBJ2-5, the complete variable domain reads EAGVAQSPRYKIIEKRQSVAFWCNPISGHATLYWYQQILGQGPKLLIQFQNNGVVDDSQLPKDRFSAERLKGVDSTLKIQPAKLEDSAVYLCASSLVGQGGRETQYFGPGTRLLVL.

This clone was seen more than once but under ten times. The V and J genes are TRBV2 and TRBJ1-4; unclear D gene. V lost 7 bases and J 7 bases, leaving 16 bases between the germline ends. The CDR3 is 14 amino acids. Germline CDR1 reads SNHLY; CDR2 reads FYNNEI. In DNA form, the CDR3 reads TGTGCCAGCACCCAAGATCTTACAGTTGAAAAACTGTTTTTT. Translating gives CASTQDLTVEKLFF.

The V and J genes are TRBV5-3 and TRBJ1-2, with 10 nucleotides matching TRBD1. TRBV5-3 is an open reading frame, and its role is uncertain. V dropped 4 bases and J dropped 8; count of bases not matched to a gene: 8. This CDR3 spans 14 amino acids. CDR3 amino acids: CARSGDRGAEGYTF. CDR3 nucleotide sequence: TGTGCCAGAAGCGGGGACAGGGGCGCGGAGGGCTACACCTTC.

This clone was recorded a few times. J is TRBJ1-5 and V is TRBV6-5; 7 bases agree with TRBD1. Germline CDR1 reads MNHEY; CDR2 reads SVGAGI. The CDR3 length is 15 residues. The junction had 7 bases not matched to a gene; V was cut back by 6 bases and J by 2 bases. The CDR3 spells CASSQIQGRNQPQHF. CDR3 sequence (DNA): TGTGCCAGCAGCCAGATACAGGGGCGCAATCAGCCCCAGCATTTT.

V gene TRBV11-2 combines with J gene TRBJ2-6; possibly TRBD1 for D (5 bases). The germline V gene encodes CDR1 SGHAT and CDR2 FQNNGV. This CDR3 has 18 amino acids. The V and J ends lost 2 bases and 0 bases respectively, with 14 bases between them. CDR3 in DNA: TGTGCCAGCAGCTTAAGAAGCAGGGAAGGCTCTGGGGCCAACGTCCTGACTTTC. Translating gives CASSLRSREGSGANVLTF.

The chain recombines TRBV7-8 with TRBJ2-3, with TRBD1 identical over 7 bases. Germline V lookup: CDR1 SGHVS, CDR2 FQNEAQ. V lost 5 bases and J lost 0; bases outside the gene matches: 5. This CDR3 comprises 15 residues. CDR3 region: CASSIGGPSTDTQYF. CDR3 nucleotide sequence: TGTGCCAGCAGCATAGGGGGCCCTAGCACAGATACGCAGTATTTT. Drawing the rest from reference TRBV7-8 and TRBJ2-3, the complete variable domain is GAGVSQSPRYKVAKRGQDVALRCDPISGHVSLFWYQQALGQGPEFLTYFQNEAQLDKSGLPSDRFFAERPEGSVSTLKIQRTQQEDSAVYLCASSIGGPSTDTQYFGPGTRLTVL.

The chain has TRBV5-1 and TRBJ1-1; 7 nucleotides line up with TRBD1. Germline CDR1 reads SGHRS; CDR2 reads YFSETQ. V gave up 0 bases and J gave up 8 bases; unmatched junction bases: 4. The CDR3 has 13 residues. CDR3 nucleotide sequence: TGCGCCAGCAGCTTGGGGGACAGTTCCGAAGCTTTCTTT. Protein sequence: CASSLGDSSEAFF.

The chain joins TRBV28 to TRBJ1-5; 8 nucleotides agree with TRBD1. CDR3 length: 17 amino acids. The V gene's germline CDR1 is MDHEN and CDR2 SYDVKM. The junction had 13 bases not matched to a gene; V was cut back by 5 bases and J by 4 bases. The chain's CDR3 is CASSPPRAGGRNQPQHF. The CDR3 coding sequence is TGTGCCAGCAGTCCCCCCAGGGCAGGGGGCAGGAATCAGCCCCAGCATTTT.

J is TRBJ1-5 and V is TRBV15, with 9 bases matching TRBD1. CDR1 and CDR2 (germline): LNHNV, YYDKDF (reference sequence). Trimming cost V 6 bases and J 1 base; bases outside gene matches: 4. The CDR3 contains 15 residues. The CDR3 is CATSWGQGSNQPQHF. The CDR3 nucleotides are TGTGCCACCAGTTGGGGACAGGGCAGCAATCAGCCCCAGCATTTT.

This chain links TRBV30 with TRBJ2-3; the match to TRBD2 covers 15 bases. V was pared by 4 bases and J by 3 bases, with 5 bases of the junction left unmatched. CDR3 length: 16 residues. Germline-derived CDR1 and CDR2 are GTSNPN and SVGIG (reference sequence). Here the CDR3 reads CAWTPGTSGGTDTQYF. The CDR3 region has the DNA TGTGCCTGGACCCCCGGGACTAGCGGGGGGACAGATACGCAGTATTTT.

The genes are TRBV5-4 and TRBJ2-3, with D tentatively TRBD1 (5 bases). Trimming cost V 4 bases and J 3 bases, with 9 bases left between them. The CDR3 is 13 amino acids. The germline V gene encodes CDR1 SGHNT and CDR2 YYREEE (reference sequence). CDR3: CASSIPGTDTQYF. CDR3 nucleotide sequence: TGTGCCAGCAGCATTCCAGGGACAGATACGCAGTATTTT. The entire variable domain, with the rest obtained from reference TRBV5-4 and TRBJ2-3, is as follows: ETGVTQSPTHLIKTRGQQVTLRCSSQSGHNTVSWYQQALGQGPQFIFQYYREEENGRGNFPPRFSGLQFPNYSSELNVNALELDDSALYLCASSIPGTDTQYFGPGTRLTVL.

CDR3 nucleotide sequence: TGTGCCTGGAGTACCTCCAGGGGGTGGGATGGCTACACCTTC. This codes for CAWSTSRGWDGYTF. This chain links TRBV30 with TRBJ1-2, with TRBD1 matching 7 bases. The CDR3 contains 14 residues. Per the germline V gene, CDR1 is GTSNPN and CDR2 is SVGIG (reference sequence). V lost 2 bases to trimming and J lost 6 bases; unmatched junction nucleotides: 9. Drawing the rest from reference TRBV30 and TRBJ1-2, the complete variable domain is SQTIHQWPATLVQPVGSPLSLECTVEGTSNPNLYWYRQAAGRGLQLLFYSVGIGQISSEVPQNLSASRPQDRQFILSSKKLLLSDSGFYLCAWSTSRGWDGYTFGSGTRLTVV.

V gene TRBV30 combines with J gene TRBJ2-3, with 10 bases lining up with TRBD2. The length of the CDR3 is 19 residues. J lost 0 bases, V lost 0 bases, and 12 bases had no gene match. CDR1 is GTSNPN, CDR2 SVGIG, per germline (reference sequence). CDR3 sequence (DNA): TGTGCCTGGAGTGTACAAGCGGGGGGGCCCTTTGCTAGCACAGATACGCAGTATTTT. This encodes CAWSVQAGGPFASTDTQYF.

This rearrangement joins TRBV4-1 to TRBJ1-2; TRBD1 agrees at 7 bases. V trimming: 3 bases; J trimming: 8 bases; junction bases outside the gene matches: 9. CDR1 and CDR2 (germline): MGHRA, YSYEKL. The length of the CDR3 is 14 residues. This CDR3 reads CASSHPDRAGGYTF. The CDR3 nucleotides are TGCGCCAGCAGCCACCCCGACAGGGCTGGAGGCTACACCTTC.

V usage is TRBV6-2 or TRBV6-3 and J usage is TRBJ1-1, with D hard to call. From germline, CDR1 is MNHEY and CDR2 SVGEGT. The CDR3 contains 14 residues. Trimming took off 5 bases at V and 2 bases at J, with 12 bases between the two ends. Written as DNA, the CDR3 is TGTGCCAGCAGTAACCCGGGTTTCAACACTGAAGCTTTCTTT. It codes for CASSNPGFNTEAFF.

This clone was detected a few times. The rearrangement uses TRBV27 and TRBJ2-3, with 10 bases fitting TRBD2. V was pared by 5 bases and J by 5 bases, with 10 bases of the junction left unmatched. The CDR3 totals 16 residues. Germline V gene sequence: CDR1 MNHEY, CDR2 SMNVEV (reference sequence). CDR3 coding DNA: TGTGCCAGCAGTCCCCTGAGCGGGGGGGCGAGAGATACGCAGTATTTT. It specifies CASSPLSGGARDTQYF.

The CDR3 DNA reads as TGTGCCAGCAGCCAAGTCGGGACAGGGGGTAGAGAGCAGTACTTC. Translating gives CASSQVGTGGREQYF. The chain uses TRBV4-2 and TRBJ2-7; TRBD1 matches at 11 bases. With V trimmed by 1 base and J by 7 bases, 6 bases remained unmatched. This CDR3 comprises 15 residues. From germline, CDR1 is LGHNA and CDR2 YNFKEQ.

This chain links TRBV12-3 or TRBV12-4 with TRBJ2-1; possibly TRBD1 for D (7 bases). The length of the CDR3 is 12 residues. Deletions cut 6 bases from V and 8 bases from J, with 11 bases between. DNA of the CDR3: TGTGCCAGCAGGCGCAGGGGGGATGAGCAGTTCTTC. Its translation: CASRRRGDEQFF.

This clone was counted a single time. V is TRBV5-4 and J is TRBJ2-7, with 7 bases lining up with TRBD1. Germline-derived CDR1 and CDR2 are SGHNT and YYREEE (reference sequence). CDR3 size: 14 residues. Trimming took 3 bases from V and 5 from J; bases not matched to a gene: 8. The DNA of the CDR3 is TGTGCCAGCAGCTATGGACAGGTGGACCACGAGCAGTACTTC. Protein product: CASSYGQVDHEQYF.

The chain combines TRBV9 with TRBJ1-2; D remains unclear. Germline CDR1 and CDR2: SGDLS and YYNGEE. CDR3 length equals 14 residues. V was clipped by 4 bases and J by 5 bases, with 15 bases between them. The CDR3 here is CASSLRDSGYGYTF. The CDR3 DNA is TGTGCCAGCAGCCTAAGGGATTCGGGGTATGGCTACACCTTC. The full variable domain, completed using reference TRBV9 and TRBJ1-2, is DSGVTQTPKHLITATGQRVTLRCSPRSGDLSVYWYQQSLDQGLQFLIQYYNGEERAKGNILERFSAQQFPDLHSELNLSSLELGDSALYFCASSLRDSGYGYTFGSGTRLTVV.

The chain recombines TRBV19 with TRBJ1-3; the D is unclear. CDR1 LNHDA and CDR2 SQIVND come from the germline V gene (reference sequence). The V gene lost 2 bases and the J gene lost 2 bases, with 10 bases spanning the gap. This CDR3 spans 15 amino acids. The CDR3 DNA sequence: TGTGCCAGTAGTATACGAGAACTACCTGGAAACACCATATATTTT. It yields the protein CASSIRELPGNTIYF.

The chain has TRBV7-2 and TRBJ2-7; 7 bases match TRBD1. Germline values: CDR1 SGHTA, CDR2 FQGNSA. The CDR3 has 13 amino acids. The junction had 6 bases not matched to a gene; V was cut back by 4 bases and J by 6 bases. CDR3: CASSWTGPSEQYF. CDR3 coding DNA: TGTGCCAGCAGCTGGACAGGTCCTTCCGAGCAGTACTTC.

The chain employs TRBV6-5 and TRBJ1-2; the match to TRBD1 covers 8 bases. From germline, CDR1 is MNHEY and CDR2 SVGAGI. The CDR3 spans 13 residues. With 7 bases clipped from V and 8 bases from J, the junction kept 9 bases outside the gene matches. The CDR3 loop reads CASTLIRGQGYTF. The DNA for the CDR3 is TGTGCCAGCACCTTAATCAGGGGGCAAGGCTACACCTTC.

The V call is TRBV24-1, the J call TRBJ1-2, with TRBD1 matching over 11 bases. Per the germline V gene, CDR1 is KGHDR and CDR2 is SFDVKD. This CDR3 has 15 residues. The junction had 5 bases not matched to a gene; V was cut back by 2 bases and J by 7 bases. CDR3 nucleotides: TGTGCCACCAGTGATTGGACAGGGGGCGAGAGTGGCTACACCTTC. It is translated as CATSDWTGGESGYTF.

This chain links TRBV19 with TRBJ2-1, with 10 positions matching TRBD1. The V gene end was trimmed by 6 bases and the J gene end by 1 base; junction bases not matched to a gene: 6. The germline CDR1 and CDR2 sequences are LNHDA and SQIVND (reference sequence). The length of the CDR3 is 16 residues. This CDR3 is CASSNTGQGSYNEQFF. Here the CDR3 DNA reads TGTGCCAGTAGCAACACGGGACAGGGGTCCTACAATGAGCAGTTCTTC.